Below, 3 T cell receptor beta chains from the same sample are listed, as sequenced in a study of cytomegalovirus exposure and HLA in healthy donors. The PCR made use of 60 Vbeta and 13 Jbeta primers. The protocol was immunoSEQ multiplex PCR, while the TCRdb copy is restricted to in-frame clones and leaves out a portion. This listing includes approximately 38,000 clones. Source material: PBMCs. Receptors were obtained from a man aged 40-55 years in good health and CMV-seropositive.

By frequency, this clone is medium-sized. Other DNA sequences in this sample translate to the same CDR3. This chain uses TRBV19 with TRBJ1-1; no firm D call. Germline loops: CDR1 LNHDA, CDR2 SQIVND (reference sequence). The V and J ends lost 3 bases and 5 bases respectively, with 10 bases between them. This CDR3 has 13 residues. CDR3 in DNA: TGTGCCAGTAGTATGGAGGGAGGAACTGAAGCTTTCTTT. Translated: CASSMEGGTEAFF.

V and J are TRBV4-3 and TRBJ2-7, with a weak D call TRBD2 (6 bases). CDR1 is LGHNA and CDR2 is YSLEER in the germline V gene. The V end lost 2 bases, the J end lost 2 bases, and 13 bases lay between the germline ends. The CDR3 is made up of 15 amino acids. The CDR3 coding sequence is TGCGCCAGCAGCCAAAGTCTGGGACTGACCTACGAGCAGTACTTC. It codes for CASSQSLGLTYEQYF.

The J gene is TRBJ2-2, the V gene TRBV19; 10 nucleotides align to TRBD1. CDR1 is LNHDA, CDR2 SQIVND, per germline (reference sequence). The junction had 3 bases not matched to a gene; V was cut back by 8 bases and J by 3 bases. The CDR3 runs to 14 residues. The CDR3 DNA reads TGTGCCAGTTCGGGACAGGGGTACACCGGGGAGCTGTTTTTT. Translating it yields CASSGQGYTGELFF.